The entry that follows covers one T cell receptor beta chain sequence. Its antigen is currently unknown. This specimen belongs to a study of CD8 T cells in Susac syndrome. General study findings and limits: A relatively small number of individuals underwent TCR sequencing and HLA analysis.

Sequencing of TCR beta drew on CD8+ and CD4+ T cells from blood. An amount of RNA that ranged from 0.5 to 1 ug was reverse transcribed with random hexamers. TCRdb itself ran the immunoSEQ multiplex PCR reads through MiXCR, one entry per CDR3 protein. The sample gives 250,000 to 300,000 distinct CDR3 sequences, approximately 84% of which show up once; over 0.1% is in the top ten. This CDR3 is 16 amino acids long. V was clipped by 0 bases and J by 9 bases; unmatched bases: 11. CDR1 and CDR2 (germline): SGDLS, YYNGEE. The chain couples TRBV9 to TRBJ2-1, with 8 bases lining up with TRBD2. Source material: CD8+ T cells from PBMCs. The source is a human donor with multiple sclerosis. The CDR3 bases are TGTGCCAGCAGCGTAGATGACTCGGGAGGGCCTCGTGAGCAGTTCTTC. Protein: CASSVDDSGGPREQFF.